This TCR beta chain was obtained from a study of tumor and adjacent non-tumor tissue in lung cancer. Overall study context: Aged about 31 to 80 years, patients included roughly ten men and a few women with stage I to III disease. Overall study findings and caveats: TCR diversity was significantly greater in tumor than normal lung tissue.

The CDR3 extends over 15 amino acids. Per the germline V gene, CDR1 is DFQATT and CDR2 is SNEGSKA (reference sequence). A modified ARM-PCR protocol with three rounds of nested PCR amplified TCRbeta. TCRdb independently ran MiXCR on the multiplex PCR reads; one entry per CDR3 protein. The sample contains around 70,000 distinct CDR3 sequences, 60% to 75% of which appear only once. RNA was extracted from bulk tissue without any cell sorting. Note on this clonotype: The antigen is unknown. Compared with germline, one end of the junction differs, possibly owing to a read error.

This receptor was identified in a man aged 55 to 70 with non-small cell lung cancer. What was sequenced was lung tumor tissue. V is TRBV20-1 and J is TRBJ2-3; D may be TRBD1 (5 bases). The CDR3 region is CSARPWGDRTDTQYF. The CDR3 region has the DNA TGCAGTGCTAGACCGTGGGGCGACCGCACAGATACACAGTATTTT.